This T cell receptor (beta chain) was observed in a study of blood T cell repertoires in COVID-19. Study overall: The origin of the acute and convalescent COVID-19 samples was the United States, Italy and Spain. PBMCs, B-cell-depleted T cells, or T cells provided the cDNA or gDNA that made up the material.

The CDR3 length is 15 residues. Per the germline V gene, CDR1 is SGHRS and CDR2 is YFSETQ. Deletions cut 4 bases from V and 5 bases from J, with 16 bases between. Sequencing was performed with immunoSEQ multiplex PCR; in TCRdb, only in-frame clones are kept and a portion is missing. The profile shows over 350,000 clones, roughly 90% of them singletons. The origin of this receptor is a woman aged 25 to 39 with acute or convalescent COVID-19. The chain couples TRBV5-1 to TRBJ2-4; D is perhaps TRBD1 (5 bases). Source material: peripheral blood. The DNA for the CDR3 is TGCGCCAGCAGCCGGACGTTAGGGGCGGAAAACATTCAGTACTTC. Translated: CASSRTLGAENIQYF.